The rows below give T cell receptor beta chains drawn from one sample of a study of T cell responses to AZD1222 COVID-19 vaccine. The repertoire was sequenced with immunoSEQ multiplex PCR; TCRdb's copy has only in-frame clones and lacks some. This table holds around 220,000 clones, around 94% found once. The sequences come from peripheral blood, collected 28 days after the second dose of the MenACWY control vaccine. These receptors originate from an adult who received the MenACWY meningococcal vaccine as a control. The CDR3 runs from the conserved cysteine through the conserved F or W. A D gene is named only where the DNA matches it firmly. Part of the rows lack a size; the others show once, few, many or a class for expanded clones.

J gene	clone size	D gene	V gene	CDR3 protein	CDR3 DNA
TRBJ2-7	.	TRBD2	TRBV27	CASSPTMGLNYEQYF	TGTGCCAGCAGTCCCACTATGGGACTAAACTACGAGCAGTACTTC
TRBJ2-7	.	TRBD2	TRBV4-2	CASSQGRGGYEQYF	TGTGCCAGCAGCCAAGGGCGGGGGGGCTACGAGCAGTACTTC
TRBJ1-2	.	.	TRBV6-1	CASSDTWTNYGYTF	TGTGCCAGCAGTGATACGTGGACCAACTATGGCTACACCTTC
TRBJ1-2	.	.	TRBV7-6	CASSLSSDSSHGYTF	TGTGCCAGCAGCTTAAGTTCCGACAGCTCCCATGGCTACACCTTC
TRBJ2-5	.	TRBD2	TRBV2	CASSDRSGGLQETQYF	TGTGCCAGCAGTGATCGTAGCGGGGGTCTTCAAGAGACCCAGTACTTC
TRBJ2-5	once	.	TRBV9	CASSARGRVQETQYF	TGTGCCAGCAGCGCAAGGGGCAGGGTACAAGAGACCCAGTACTTC
TRBJ2-1	.	TRBD2	TRBV7-7	CASSPSSGGRNEQFF	TGTGCTAGCAGCCCTTCTTCGGGAGGAAGGAATGAGCAGTTCTTC
TRBJ1-4	.	.	TRBV9	CASSRASNEKLFF	TGTGCCAGCAGCCGGGCCTCTAATGAAAAACTGTTTTTT
TRBJ2-7	.	TRBD2	TRBV28	CASQKPSGDYEQYF	TGTGCCAGCCAAAAACCCAGCGGGGATTACGAGCAGTACTTC
TRBJ1-2	.	.	TRBV28	CASSPIQGAGGYTF	TGTGCCAGCAGTCCAATACAGGGTGCCGGTGGCTACACCTTC
TRBJ1-2	.	.	TRBV2	CASSEAPDQILNYGYTF	TGTGCCAGCAGTGAAGCCCCAGACCAAATACTTAACTATGGCTACACCTTC
TRBJ2-7	.	TRBD2	TRBV19	CASSIGLREGVQYF	TGTGCCAGTAGTATAGGTCTCCGGGAGGGTGTACAGTACTTC
TRBJ2-7	.	.	TRBV20-1	CSAYSYEQYF	TGCAGTGCTTATAGCTACGAGCAGTACTTC
TRBJ2-7	.	.	TRBV28	CASRTSGASYEQYF	TGTGCCAGCCGAACTAGTGGGGCCTCCTACGAGCAGTACTTC
TRBJ2-7	.	TRBD1	TRBV5-1	CASSGDSFSYEQYF	TGCGCCAGCAGCGGGGACAGCTTCTCCTACGAGCAGTACTTC
TRBJ2-7	.	.	TRBV15	CATSSLSGEQYF	TGTGCCACCAGCAGTCTTAGCGGCGAGCAGTACTTC
TRBJ1-2	once	.	TRBV19	CASSMGILGHDGYTF	TGTGCCAGTAGTATGGGGATCTTGGGGCACGATGGCTACACCTTC
TRBJ1-1	.	TRBD1	TRBV5-1	CASSLGTGEAFF	TGCGCCAGCAGCTTGGGGACAGGGGAAGCTTTCTTT
TRBJ1-3	.	.	TRBV15	CATSREVVSSGNTIYF	TGTGCCACCAGCAGAGAGGTGGTTAGCTCTGGAAACACCATATATTTT
TRBJ1-6	.	.	TRBV5-8	CASSLVEGSYNSPLHF	TGTGCCAGCAGCTTGGTAGAGGGCTCCTATAATTCACCCCTCCACTTT